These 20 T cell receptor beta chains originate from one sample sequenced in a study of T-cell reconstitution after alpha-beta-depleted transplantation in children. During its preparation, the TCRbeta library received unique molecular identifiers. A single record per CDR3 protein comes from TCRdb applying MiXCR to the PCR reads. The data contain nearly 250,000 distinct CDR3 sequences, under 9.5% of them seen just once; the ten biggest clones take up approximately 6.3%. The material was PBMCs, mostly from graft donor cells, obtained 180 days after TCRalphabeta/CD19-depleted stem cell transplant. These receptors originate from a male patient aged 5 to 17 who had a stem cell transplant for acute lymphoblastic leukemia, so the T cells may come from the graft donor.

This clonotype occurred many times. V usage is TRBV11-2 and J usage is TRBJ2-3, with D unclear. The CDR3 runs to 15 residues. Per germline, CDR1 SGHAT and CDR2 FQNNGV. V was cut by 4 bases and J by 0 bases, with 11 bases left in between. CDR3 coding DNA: TGTGCCAGCAGCTACACTGTCCCTAGCACAGATACGCAGTATTTT. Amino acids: CASSYTVPSTDTQYF. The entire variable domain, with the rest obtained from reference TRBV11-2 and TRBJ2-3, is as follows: EAGVAQSPRYKIIEKRQSVAFWCNPISGHATLYWYQQILGQGPKLLIQFQNNGVVDDSQLPKDRFSAERLKGVDSTLKIQPAKLEDSAVYLCASSYTVPSTDTQYFGPGTRLTVL.

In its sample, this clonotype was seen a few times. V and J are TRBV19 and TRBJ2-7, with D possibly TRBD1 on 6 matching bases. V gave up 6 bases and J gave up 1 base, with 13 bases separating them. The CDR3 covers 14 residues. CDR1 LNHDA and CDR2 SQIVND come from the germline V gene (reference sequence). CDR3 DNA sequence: TGTGCCAGTAGCCCTTGGACAGATTCCTACGAGCAGTACTTC. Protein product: CASSPWTDSYEQYF.

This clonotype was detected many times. CDR3 region: CASSLWPPGRALDEQFF. Written as DNA, the CDR3 is TGTGCCAGCAGCTTGTGGCCCCCGGGGAGGGCCCTCGATGAGCAGTTCTTC. The rearrangement joins TRBV5-5 to TRBJ2-1; 7 positions match TRBD2. The trim removed 1 base at V and 8 bases at J, leaving 15 bases unmatched. Germline CDR1 SGHKS, CDR2 YYEKEE (reference sequence). This CDR3 has 17 amino acids.

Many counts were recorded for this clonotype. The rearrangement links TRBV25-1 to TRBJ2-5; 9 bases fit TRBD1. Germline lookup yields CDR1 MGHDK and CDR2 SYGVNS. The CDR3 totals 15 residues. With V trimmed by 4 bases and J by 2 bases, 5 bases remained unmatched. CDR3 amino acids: CASSGRDRAQETQYF. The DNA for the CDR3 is TGTGCCAGCAGTGGCCGGGACAGGGCGCAAGAGACCCAGTACTTC.

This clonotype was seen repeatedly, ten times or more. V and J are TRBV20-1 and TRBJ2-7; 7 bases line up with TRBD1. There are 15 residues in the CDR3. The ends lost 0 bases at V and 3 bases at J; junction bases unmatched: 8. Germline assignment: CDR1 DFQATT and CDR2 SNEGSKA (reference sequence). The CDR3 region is CSARDERGPSYEQYF. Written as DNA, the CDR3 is TGCAGTGCTAGAGATGAAAGGGGGCCTAGCTACGAGCAGTACTTC.

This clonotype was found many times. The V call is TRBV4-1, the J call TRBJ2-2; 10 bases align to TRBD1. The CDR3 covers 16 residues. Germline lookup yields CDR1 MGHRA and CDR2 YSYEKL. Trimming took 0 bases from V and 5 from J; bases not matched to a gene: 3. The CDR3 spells CASSQDGQGGTGELFF. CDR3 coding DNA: TGCGCCAGCAGCCAAGATGGACAGGGGGGGACCGGGGAGCTGTTTTTT.

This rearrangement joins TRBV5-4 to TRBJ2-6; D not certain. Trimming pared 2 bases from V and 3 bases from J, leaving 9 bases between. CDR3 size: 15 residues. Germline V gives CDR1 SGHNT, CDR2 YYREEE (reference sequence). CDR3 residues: CASSFRTLGANVLTF. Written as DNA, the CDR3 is TGTGCCAGCAGCTTTCGAACCCTTGGGGCCAACGTCCTGACTTTC.

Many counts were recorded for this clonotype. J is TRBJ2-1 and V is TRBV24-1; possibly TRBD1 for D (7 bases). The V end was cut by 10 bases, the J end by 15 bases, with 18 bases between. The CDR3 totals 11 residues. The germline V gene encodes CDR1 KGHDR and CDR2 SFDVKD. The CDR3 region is CATSRQGGLFF. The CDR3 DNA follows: TGTGCCACGTCCCGACAGGGAGGTTTGTTCTTC.

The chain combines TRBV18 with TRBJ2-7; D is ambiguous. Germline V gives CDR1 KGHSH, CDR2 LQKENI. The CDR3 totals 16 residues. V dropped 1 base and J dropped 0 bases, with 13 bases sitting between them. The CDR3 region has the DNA TGTGCCAGCTCACCACTCGGTGGCTTCTCCTCCTACGAGCAGTACTTC. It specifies CASSPLGGFSSYEQYF.

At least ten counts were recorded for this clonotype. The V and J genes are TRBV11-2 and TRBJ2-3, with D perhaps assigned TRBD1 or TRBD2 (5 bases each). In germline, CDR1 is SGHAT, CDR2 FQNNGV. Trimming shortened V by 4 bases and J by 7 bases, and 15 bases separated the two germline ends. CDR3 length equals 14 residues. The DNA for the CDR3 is TGTGCCAGCAGCTCTCGGGATCCAGGGAATACGCAGTATTTT. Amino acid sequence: CASSSRDPGNTQYF.

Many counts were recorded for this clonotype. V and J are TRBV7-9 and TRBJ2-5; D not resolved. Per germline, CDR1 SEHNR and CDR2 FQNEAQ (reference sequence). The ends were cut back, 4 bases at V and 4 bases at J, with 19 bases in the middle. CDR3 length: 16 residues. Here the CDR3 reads CASSSMGNQGRETQYF. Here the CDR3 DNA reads TGTGCCAGCAGCTCAATGGGTAACCAAGGACGAGAGACCCAGTACTTC.

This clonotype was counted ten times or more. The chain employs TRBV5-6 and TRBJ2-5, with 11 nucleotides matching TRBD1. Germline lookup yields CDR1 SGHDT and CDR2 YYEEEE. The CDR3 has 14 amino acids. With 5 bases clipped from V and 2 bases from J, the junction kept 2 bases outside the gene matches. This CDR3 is CASSRDRGQETQYF. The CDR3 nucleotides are TGTGCCAGCAGTCGGGACAGGGGGCAAGAGACCCAGTACTTC.

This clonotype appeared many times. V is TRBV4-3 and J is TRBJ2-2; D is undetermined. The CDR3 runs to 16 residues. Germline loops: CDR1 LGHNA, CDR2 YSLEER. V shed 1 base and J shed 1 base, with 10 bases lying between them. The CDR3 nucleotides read TGCGCCAGCAGCCAAGTCGGGTCTCTGAACACCGGGGAGCTGTTTTTT. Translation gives CASSQVGSLNTGELFF.

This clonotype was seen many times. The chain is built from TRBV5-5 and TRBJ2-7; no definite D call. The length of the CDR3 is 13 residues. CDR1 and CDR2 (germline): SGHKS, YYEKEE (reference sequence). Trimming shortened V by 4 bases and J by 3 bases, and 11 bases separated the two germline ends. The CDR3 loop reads CASSNDIRYEQYF. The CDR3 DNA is TGTGCCAGCAGCAACGACATACGCTACGAGCAGTACTTC.

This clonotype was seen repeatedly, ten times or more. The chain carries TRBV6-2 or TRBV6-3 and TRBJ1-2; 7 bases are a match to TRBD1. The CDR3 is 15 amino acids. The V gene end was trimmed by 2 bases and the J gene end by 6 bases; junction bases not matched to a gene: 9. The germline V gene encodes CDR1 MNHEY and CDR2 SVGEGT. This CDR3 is CASSYVGGGANGYTF. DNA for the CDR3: TGTGCCAGCAGTTACGTTGGAGGGGGCGCGAATGGCTACACCTTC.

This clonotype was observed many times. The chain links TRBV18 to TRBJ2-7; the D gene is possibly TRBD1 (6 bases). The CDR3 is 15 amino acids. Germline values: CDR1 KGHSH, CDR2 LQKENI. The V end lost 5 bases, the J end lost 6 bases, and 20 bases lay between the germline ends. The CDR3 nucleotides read TGTGCCAGCTCAAGAAAAACCGGGACAACCAGCGAGCAGTACTTC. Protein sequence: CASSRKTGTTSEQYF.

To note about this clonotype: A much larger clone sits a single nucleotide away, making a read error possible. The CDR3: CAISEGPNSPFHF. The CDR3 DNA follows: TGTGCCATCAGTGAGGGGCCCAATTCACCCTTCCACTTT. The chain joins TRBV10-3 to TRBJ1-6; no definite D call. Germline V gives CDR1 ENHRY, CDR2 SYGVKD. CDR3 length: 13 amino acids.

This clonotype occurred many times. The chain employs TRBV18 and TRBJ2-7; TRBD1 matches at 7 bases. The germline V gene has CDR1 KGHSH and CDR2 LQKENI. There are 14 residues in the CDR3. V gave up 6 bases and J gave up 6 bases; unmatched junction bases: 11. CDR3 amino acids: CASSYGTASAEQYF. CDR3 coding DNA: TGTGCCAGCTCGTACGGGACAGCGTCGGCCGAGCAGTACTTC.

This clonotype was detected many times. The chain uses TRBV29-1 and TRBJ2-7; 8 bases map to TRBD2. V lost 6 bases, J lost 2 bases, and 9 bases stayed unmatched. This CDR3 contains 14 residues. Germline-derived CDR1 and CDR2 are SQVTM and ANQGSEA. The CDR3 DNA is TGCAGCGTCGGGGGGGCAGGCCCTGCCTACGAGCAGTACTTC. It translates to CSVGGAGPAYEQYF.

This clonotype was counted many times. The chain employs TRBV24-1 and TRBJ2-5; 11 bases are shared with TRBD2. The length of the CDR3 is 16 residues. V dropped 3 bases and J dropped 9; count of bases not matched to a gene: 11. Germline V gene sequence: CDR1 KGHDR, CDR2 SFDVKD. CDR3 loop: CATSDRLAGPRGAQYF. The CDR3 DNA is TGTGCCACCAGTGATCGACTAGCGGGACCGCGGGGGGCCCAGTACTTC.